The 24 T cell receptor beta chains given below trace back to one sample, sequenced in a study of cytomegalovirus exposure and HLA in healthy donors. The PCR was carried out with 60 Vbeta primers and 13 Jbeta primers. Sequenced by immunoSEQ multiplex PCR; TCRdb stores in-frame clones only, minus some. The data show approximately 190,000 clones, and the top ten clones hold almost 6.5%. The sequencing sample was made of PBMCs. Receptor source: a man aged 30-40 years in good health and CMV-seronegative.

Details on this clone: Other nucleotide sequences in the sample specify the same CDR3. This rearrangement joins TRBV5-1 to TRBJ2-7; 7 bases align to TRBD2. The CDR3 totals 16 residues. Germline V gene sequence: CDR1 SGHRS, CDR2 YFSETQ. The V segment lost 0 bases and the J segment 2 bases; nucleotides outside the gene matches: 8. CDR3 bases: TGCGCCAGCAGCTTGGGCCCCTGGGGGGGGGCCTACGAGCAGTACTTC. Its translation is CASSLGPWGGAYEQYF.

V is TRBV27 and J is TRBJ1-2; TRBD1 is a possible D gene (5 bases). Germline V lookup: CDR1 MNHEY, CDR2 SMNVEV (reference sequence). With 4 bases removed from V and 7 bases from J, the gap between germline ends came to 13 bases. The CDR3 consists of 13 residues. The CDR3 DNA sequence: TGTGCCAGCAGTTCCCAGGGATGGAGTGGCTACACCTTC. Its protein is CASSSQGWSGYTF.

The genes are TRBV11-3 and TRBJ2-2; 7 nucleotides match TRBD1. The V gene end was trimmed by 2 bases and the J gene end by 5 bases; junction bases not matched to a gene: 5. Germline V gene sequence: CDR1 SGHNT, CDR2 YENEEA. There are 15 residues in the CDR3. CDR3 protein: CASSLRQGETGELFF. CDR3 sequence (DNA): TGTGCCAGCAGCTTACGGCAGGGGGAGACCGGGGAGCTGTTTTTT.

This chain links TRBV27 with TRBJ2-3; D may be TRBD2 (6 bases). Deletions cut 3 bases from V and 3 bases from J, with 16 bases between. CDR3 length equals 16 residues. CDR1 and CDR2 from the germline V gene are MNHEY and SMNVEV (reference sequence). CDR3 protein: CASSFHLAGSTDTQYF. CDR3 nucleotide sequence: TGTGCCAGCAGTTTTCATTTGGCGGGATCTACAGATACGCAGTATTTT.

The CDR3 region has the DNA TGTGCCAGCAGTCCCGCGGGACAGGGGGCGGAGGAGCAGTACTTC. It translates to CASSPAGQGAEEQYF. This chain connects TRBV28 to TRBJ2-7; 12 nucleotides match TRBD1. This CDR3 region has 15 residues. Trimming at V came to 5 bases and at J to 7 bases, leaving 9 bases not matched to a gene. Germline V lookup: CDR1 MDHEN, CDR2 SYDVKM.

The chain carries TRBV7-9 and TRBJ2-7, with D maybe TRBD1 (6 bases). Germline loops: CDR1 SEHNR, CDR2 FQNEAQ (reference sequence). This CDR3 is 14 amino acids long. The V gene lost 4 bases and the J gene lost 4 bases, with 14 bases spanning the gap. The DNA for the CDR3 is TGTGCCAGCAGCTCGAAAACAGGGCGGTACGAGCAGTACTTC. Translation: CASSSKTGRYEQYF.

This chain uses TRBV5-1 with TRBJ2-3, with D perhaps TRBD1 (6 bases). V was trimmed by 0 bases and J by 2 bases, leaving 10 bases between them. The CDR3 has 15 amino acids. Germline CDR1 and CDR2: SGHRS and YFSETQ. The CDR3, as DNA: TGCGCCAGCAGCTTGGCCTCAGGGGACACAGATACGCAGTATTTT. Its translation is CASSLASGDTDTQYF.

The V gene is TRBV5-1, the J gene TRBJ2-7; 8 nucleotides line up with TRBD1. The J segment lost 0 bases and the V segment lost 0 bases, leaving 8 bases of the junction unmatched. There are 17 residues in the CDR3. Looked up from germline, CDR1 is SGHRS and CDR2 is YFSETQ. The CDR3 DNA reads TGCGCCAGCAGCTTGGGGACAGGGATGCGGGGCTCCTACGAGCAGTACTTC. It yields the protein CASSLGTGMRGSYEQYF.

This CDR3 reads CASSVDGADTQYF. The CDR3 DNA is TGTGCCAGCAGCGTCGACGGGGCAGATACGCAGTATTTT. This chain uses TRBV9 with TRBJ2-3, with D tentatively TRBD2 (5 bases). CDR1 is SGDLS and CDR2 is YYNGEE in the germline V gene. Deletions cut 2 bases from V and 4 bases from J, with 8 bases between. The CDR3 sequence is 13 residues long.

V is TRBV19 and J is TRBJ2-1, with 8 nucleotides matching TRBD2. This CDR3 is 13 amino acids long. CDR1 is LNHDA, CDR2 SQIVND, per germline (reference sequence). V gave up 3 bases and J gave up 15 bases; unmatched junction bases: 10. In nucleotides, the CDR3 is TGTGCCAGTAGTATCGTCCCGGGACTAGTGTTGTTCTTC. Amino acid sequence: CASSIVPGLVLFF.

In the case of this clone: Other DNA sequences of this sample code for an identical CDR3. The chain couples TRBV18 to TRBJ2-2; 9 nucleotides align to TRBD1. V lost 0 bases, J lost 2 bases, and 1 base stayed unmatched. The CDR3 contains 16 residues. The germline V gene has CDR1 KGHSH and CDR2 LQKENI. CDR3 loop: CASSPPGQGNTGELFF. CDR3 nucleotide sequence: TGTGCCAGCTCACCACCGGGACAGGGCAACACCGGGGAGCTGTTTTTT. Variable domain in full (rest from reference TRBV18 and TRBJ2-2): NAGVMQNPRHLVRRRGQEARLRCSPMKGHSHVYWYRQLPEEGLKFMVYLQKENIIDESGMPKERFSAEFPKEGPSILRIQQVVRGDSAAYFCASSPPGQGNTGELFFGEGSRLTVL.

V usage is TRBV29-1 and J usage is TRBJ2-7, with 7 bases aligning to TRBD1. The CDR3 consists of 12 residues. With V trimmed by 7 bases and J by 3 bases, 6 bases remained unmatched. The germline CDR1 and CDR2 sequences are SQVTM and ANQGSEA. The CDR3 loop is CSAATGYYEQYF. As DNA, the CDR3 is TGCAGCGCAGCGACAGGGTACTACGAGCAGTACTTC.

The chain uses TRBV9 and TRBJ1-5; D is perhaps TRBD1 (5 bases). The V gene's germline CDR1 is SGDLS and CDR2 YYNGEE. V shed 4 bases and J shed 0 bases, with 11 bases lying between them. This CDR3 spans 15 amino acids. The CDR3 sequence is CASSPRGISNQPQHF. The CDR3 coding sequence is TGTGCCAGCAGCCCTCGGGGGATTAGCAATCAGCCCCAGCATTTT.

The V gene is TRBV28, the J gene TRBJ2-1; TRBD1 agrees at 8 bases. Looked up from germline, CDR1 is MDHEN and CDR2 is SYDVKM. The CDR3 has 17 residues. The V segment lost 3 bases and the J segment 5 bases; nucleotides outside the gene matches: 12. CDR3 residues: CASSFWSGGSVDNEQFF. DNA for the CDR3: TGTGCCAGCAGTTTTTGGTCAGGGGGCTCTGTTGACAATGAGCAGTTCTTC.

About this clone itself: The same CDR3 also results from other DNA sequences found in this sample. CDR3 nucleotide sequence: TGTGCCAGCAGCCCGCGGGGGCAAGAGACCCAGTACTTC. This encodes CASSPRGQETQYF. The chain uses TRBV9 and TRBJ2-5; 7 bases are shared with TRBD2. Germline lookup yields CDR1 SGDLS and CDR2 YYNGEE. The V segment lost 4 bases and the J segment 2 bases; nucleotides outside the gene matches: 2. The CDR3 consists of 13 residues.

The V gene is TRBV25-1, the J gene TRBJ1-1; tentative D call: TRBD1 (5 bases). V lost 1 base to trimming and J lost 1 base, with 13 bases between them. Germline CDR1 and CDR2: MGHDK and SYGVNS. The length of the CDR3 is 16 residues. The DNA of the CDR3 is TGTGCCAGCAGTGAATGGGCGGGGAGGGGGAACACTGAAGCTTTCTTT. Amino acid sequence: CASSEWAGRGNTEAFF. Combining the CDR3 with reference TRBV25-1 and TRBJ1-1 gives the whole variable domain EADIYQTPRYLVIGTGKKITLECSQTMGHDKMYWYQQDPGMELHLIHYSYGVNSTEKGDLSSESTVSRIRTEHFPLTLESARPSHTSQYLCASSEWAGRGNTEAFFGQGTRLTVV.

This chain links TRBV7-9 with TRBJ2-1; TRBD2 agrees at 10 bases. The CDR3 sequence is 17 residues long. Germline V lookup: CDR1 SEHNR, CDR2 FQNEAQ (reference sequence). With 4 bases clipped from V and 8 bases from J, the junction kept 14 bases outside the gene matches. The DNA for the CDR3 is TGTGCCAGCAGCTCGCCTCAGCGGGGGGGACTTTCTTATGAGCAGTTCTTC. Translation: CASSSPQRGGLSYEQFF.

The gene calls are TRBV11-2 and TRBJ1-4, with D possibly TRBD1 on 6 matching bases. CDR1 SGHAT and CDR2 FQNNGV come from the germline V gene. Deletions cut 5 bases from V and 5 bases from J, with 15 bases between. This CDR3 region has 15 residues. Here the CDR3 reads CASSPKGQRNEKLFF. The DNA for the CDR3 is TGTGCCAGCAGCCCTAAAGGACAGCGAAATGAAAAACTGTTTTTT.

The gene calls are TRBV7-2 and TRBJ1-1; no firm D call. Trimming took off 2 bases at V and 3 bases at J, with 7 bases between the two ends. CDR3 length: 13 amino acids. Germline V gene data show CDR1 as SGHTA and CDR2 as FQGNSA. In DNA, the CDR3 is TGTGCCAGCAGCTTATATTCGGACACTGAAGCTTTCTTT. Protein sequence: CASSLYSDTEAFF.

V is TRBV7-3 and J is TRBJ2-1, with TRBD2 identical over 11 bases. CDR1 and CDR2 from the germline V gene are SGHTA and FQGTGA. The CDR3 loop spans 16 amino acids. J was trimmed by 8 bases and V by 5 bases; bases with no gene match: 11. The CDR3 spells CASSPKTSGITDEQFF. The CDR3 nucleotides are TGTGCCAGCAGCCCCAAGACTAGCGGGATTACCGATGAGCAGTTCTTC.

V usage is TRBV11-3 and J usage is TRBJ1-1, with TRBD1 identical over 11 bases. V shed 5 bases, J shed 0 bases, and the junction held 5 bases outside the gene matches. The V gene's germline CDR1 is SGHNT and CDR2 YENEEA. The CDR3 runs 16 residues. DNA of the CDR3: TGTGCCAGCAGCCCCCGGGACAGGGGGATGAACACTGAAGCTTTCTTT. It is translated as CASSPRDRGMNTEAFF. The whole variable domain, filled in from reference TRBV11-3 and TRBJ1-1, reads EAGVVQSPRYKIIEKKQPVAFWCNPISGHNTLYWYLQNLGQGPELLIRYENEEAVDDSQLPKDRFSAERLKGVDSTLKIQPAELGDSAVYLCASSPRDRGMNTEAFFGQGTRLTVV.

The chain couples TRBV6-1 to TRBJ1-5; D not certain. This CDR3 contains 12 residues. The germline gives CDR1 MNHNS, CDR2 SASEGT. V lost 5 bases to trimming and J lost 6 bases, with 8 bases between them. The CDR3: CASSSGVQPQHF. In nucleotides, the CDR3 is TGTGCCAGCAGTTCCGGGGTTCAGCCCCAGCATTTT.

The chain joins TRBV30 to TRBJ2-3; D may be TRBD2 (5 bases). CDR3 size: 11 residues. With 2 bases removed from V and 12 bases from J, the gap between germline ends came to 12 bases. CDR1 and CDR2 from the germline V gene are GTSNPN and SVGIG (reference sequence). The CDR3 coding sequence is TGTGCCTGGAGTTCGGGGTTCCACCAGTATTTT. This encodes CAWSSGFHQYF.

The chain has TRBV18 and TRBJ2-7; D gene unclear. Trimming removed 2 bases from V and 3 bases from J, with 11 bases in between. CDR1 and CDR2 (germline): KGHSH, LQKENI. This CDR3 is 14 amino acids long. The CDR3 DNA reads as TGTGCCAGCTCACCAAATCAAGAGGACTACGAGCAGTACTTC. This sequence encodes CASSPNQEDYEQYF.